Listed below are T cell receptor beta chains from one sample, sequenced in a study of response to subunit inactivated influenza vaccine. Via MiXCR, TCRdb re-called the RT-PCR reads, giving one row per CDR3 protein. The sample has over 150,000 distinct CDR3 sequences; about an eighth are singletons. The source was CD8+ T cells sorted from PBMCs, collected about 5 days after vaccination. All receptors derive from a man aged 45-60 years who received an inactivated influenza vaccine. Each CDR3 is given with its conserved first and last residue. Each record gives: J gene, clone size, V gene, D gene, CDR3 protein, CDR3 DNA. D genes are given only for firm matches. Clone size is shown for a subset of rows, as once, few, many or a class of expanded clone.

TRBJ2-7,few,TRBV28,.,CASSSHPGALHEQYF,TGTGCCAGCAGTTCCCACCCGGGGGCGCTTCACGAGCAGTACTTC
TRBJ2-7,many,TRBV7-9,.,CASSGARSPYEQYF,TGTGCCAGCAGCGGAGCCCGGAGTCCCTACGAGCAGTACTTC
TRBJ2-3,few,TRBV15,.,CATSRLWDTQYF,TGTGCCACCAGCAGGTTGTGGGATACGCAGTATTTT
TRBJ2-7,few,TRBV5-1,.,CASTIGGEMRAKEQYF,TGCGCCAGCACCATCGGCGGGGAGATGAGGGCCAAGGAGCAGTACTTC
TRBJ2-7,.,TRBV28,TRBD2,CASSLYSAGASYEQYF,TGTGCCAGCAGTTTATATAGTGCGGGAGCCTCCTACGAGCAGTACTTC
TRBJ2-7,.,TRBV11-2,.,CASSFFGGSSYEQYF,TGTGCCAGCAGCTTTTTCGGGGGTAGCTCCTACGAGCAGTACTTC
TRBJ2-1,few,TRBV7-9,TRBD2,CASLRGGFDEQFF,TGTGCCAGTTTGAGGGGAGGGTTCGATGAGCAGTTCTTC
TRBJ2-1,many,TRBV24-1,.,CATSDLRDTFGLQFF,TGTGCCACCAGTGATTTGAGGGACACCTTTGGGTTGCAGTTCTTC
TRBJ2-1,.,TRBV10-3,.,CAISSSAASYNEQFF,TGTGCCATCAGTTCTAGCGCGGCCTCCTACAATGAGCAGTTCTTC
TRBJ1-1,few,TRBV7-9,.,CASSLDRDYTEAFF,TGTGCCAGCAGCTTAGACAGGGATTACACTGAAGCTTTCTTT
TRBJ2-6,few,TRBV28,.,CASSPSLDPSAQNWANVLTF,TGTGCCAGCAGTCCATCACTAGATCCGTCTGCCCAAAACTGGGCCAACGTCCTGACTTTC
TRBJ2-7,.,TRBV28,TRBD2,CASSPVMGGGGYEQYF,TGTGCCAGCAGTCCAGTGATGGGCGGGGGGGGCTACGAGCAGTACTTC
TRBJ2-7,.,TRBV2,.,CASRAMGGSYEQYF,TGTGCCAGCAGGGCCATGGGGGGATCCTACGAGCAGTACTTC
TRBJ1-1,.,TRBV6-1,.,CASNAVGSPTEAFF,TGTGCCAGCAACGCCGTGGGCAGCCCTACTGAAGCTTTCTTT
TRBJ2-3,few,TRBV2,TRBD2,CASWGGTSRGDTQYF,TGTGCCAGCTGGGGTGGGACTAGCAGGGGAGATACGCAGTATTTT
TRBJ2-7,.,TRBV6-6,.,CASSSYEVQYF,TGTGCCAGCAGTTCGTATGAGGTGCAGTACTTC
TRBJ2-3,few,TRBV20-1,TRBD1,CSAPHTPRTGGITDTQYF,TGCAGTGCGCCCCACACCCCTCGGACAGGGGGCATCACAGATACGCAGTATTTT
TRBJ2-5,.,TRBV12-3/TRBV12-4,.,CVSSLMEGHQETQYF,TGTGTCAGCAGTTTAATGGAGGGGCACCAAGAGACCCAGTACTTC
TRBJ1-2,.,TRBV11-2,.,CASSLVANYGYTF,TGTGCCAGCAGCTTAGTGGCTAACTATGGCTACACCTTC
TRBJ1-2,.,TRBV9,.,CASSPPLDFYGYTF,TGTGCCAGCAGCCCCCCCCTTGACTTTTACGGCTACACCTTC
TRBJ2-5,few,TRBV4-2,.,CASSPSSPGGGLQETQYF,TGTGCCAGCAGCCCAAGCAGTCCTGGCGGGGGCCTTCAAGAGACCCAGTACTTC
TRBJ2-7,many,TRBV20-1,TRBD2,CSARDFLAGEDDEQYF,TGCAGTGCTAGAGATTTCTTGGCGGGAGAGGATGACGAGCAGTACTTC
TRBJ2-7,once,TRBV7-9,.,CASSLGGWQESAF,TGTGCCAGCAGCTTAGGAGGGTGGCAGGAGTCAGCCTTC
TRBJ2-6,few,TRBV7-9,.,CASSLAPTSGANVLTF,TGTGCCAGCAGCTTAGCGCCAACCTCTGGGGCCAACGTCCTGACTTTC
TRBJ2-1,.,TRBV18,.,CASSPTEQFF,TGTGCCAGCTCACCAACTGAGCAGTTCTTC
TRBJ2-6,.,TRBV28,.,CASSLDSEGANVLTF,TGTGCCAGCAGTTTAGATTCGGAAGGGGCCAACGTCCTGACTTTC
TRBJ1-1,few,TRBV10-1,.,CASSEVGMTEAFF,TGCGCCAGCAGTGAAGTAGGAATGACTGAAGCTTTCTTT
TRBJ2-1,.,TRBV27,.,CASSSPHTQENEQFF,TGTGCCAGCAGTTCTCCCCACACCCAGGAAAACGAGCAGTTCTTC
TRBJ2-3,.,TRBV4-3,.,CASSCGLQLATDTQYF,TGCGCCAGCAGCTGCGGACTACAACTAGCCACAGATACGCAGTATTTT